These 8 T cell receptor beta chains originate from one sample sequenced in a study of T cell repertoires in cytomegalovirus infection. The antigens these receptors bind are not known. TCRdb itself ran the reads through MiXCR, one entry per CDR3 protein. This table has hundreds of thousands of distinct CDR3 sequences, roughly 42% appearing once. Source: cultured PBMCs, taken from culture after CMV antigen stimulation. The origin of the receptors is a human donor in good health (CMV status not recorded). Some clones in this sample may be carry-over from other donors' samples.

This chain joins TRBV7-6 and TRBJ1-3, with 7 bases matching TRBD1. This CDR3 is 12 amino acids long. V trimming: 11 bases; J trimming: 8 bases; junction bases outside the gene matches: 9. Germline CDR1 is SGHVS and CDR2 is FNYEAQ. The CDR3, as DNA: TGTGCCTCGCAGGGGGAGGACCACACCATATATTTT. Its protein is CASQGEDHTIYF.

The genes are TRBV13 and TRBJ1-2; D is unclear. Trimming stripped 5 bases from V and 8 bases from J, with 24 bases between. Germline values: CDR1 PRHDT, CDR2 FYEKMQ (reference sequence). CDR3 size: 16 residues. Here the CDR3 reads CASSHSLRTLLNGYTF. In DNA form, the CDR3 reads TGTGCCAGCAGCCACAGCCTACGGACCTTACTCAACGGCTACACCTTC.

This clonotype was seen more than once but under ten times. This chain's CDR3 is CASSLGVSTSTDTQYF. The CDR3 region has the DNA TGTGCCAGCAGCTTAGGAGTATCTACTAGCACAGATACGCAGTATTTT. The chain links TRBV7-2 to TRBJ2-3; D is undetermined. Germline V gene data show CDR1 as SGHTA and CDR2 as FQGNSA. With 1 base removed from V and 0 bases from J, the gap between germline ends came to 11 bases. The CDR3 sequence is 16 residues long.

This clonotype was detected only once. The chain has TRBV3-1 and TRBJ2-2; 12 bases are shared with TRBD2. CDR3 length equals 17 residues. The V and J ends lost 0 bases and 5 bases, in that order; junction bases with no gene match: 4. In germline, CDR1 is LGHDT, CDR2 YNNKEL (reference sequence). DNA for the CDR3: TGTGCCAGCAGCCAAGAGACTCTAGCGGGAGGGACCGGGGAGCTGTTTTTT. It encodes CASSQETLAGGTGELFF. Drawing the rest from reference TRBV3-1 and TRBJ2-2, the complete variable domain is DTAVSQTPKYLVTQMGNDKSIKCEQNLGHDTMYWYKQDSKKFLKIMFSYNNKELIINETVPNRFSPKSPDKAHLNLHINSLELGDSAVYFCASSQETLAGGTGELFFGEGSRLTVL.

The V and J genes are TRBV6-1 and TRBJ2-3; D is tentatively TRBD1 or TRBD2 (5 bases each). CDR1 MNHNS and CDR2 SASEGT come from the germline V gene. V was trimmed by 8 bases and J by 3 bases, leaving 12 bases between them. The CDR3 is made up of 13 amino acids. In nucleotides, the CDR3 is TGTGCCAGCGGGGGTTTCTCTACAGATACGCAGTATTTT. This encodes CASGGFSTDTQYF.

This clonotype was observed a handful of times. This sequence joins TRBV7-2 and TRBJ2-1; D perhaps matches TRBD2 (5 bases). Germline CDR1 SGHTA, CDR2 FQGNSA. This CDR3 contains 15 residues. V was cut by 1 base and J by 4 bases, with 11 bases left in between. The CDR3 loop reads CASSLGTPLYNEQFF. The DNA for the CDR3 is TGTGCCAGCAGCTTAGGGACTCCCCTATACAATGAGCAGTTCTTC.

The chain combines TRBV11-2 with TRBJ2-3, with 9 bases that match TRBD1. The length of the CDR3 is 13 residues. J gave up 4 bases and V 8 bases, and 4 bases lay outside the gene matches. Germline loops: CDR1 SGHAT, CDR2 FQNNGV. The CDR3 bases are TGTGCCAGCGGACAGGGGATAGCAGATACGCAGTATTTT. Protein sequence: CASGQGIADTQYF.

As DNA, the CDR3 is TGTGCCAGCAGAGTAGCGGGGGAGGTACCCTACAATGAGCAGTTCTTC. This gives the protein CASRVAGEVPYNEQFF. The chain joins TRBV6-2 or TRBV6-3 to TRBJ2-1; 9 nucleotides align to TRBD2. The germline gives CDR1 MNHEY, CDR2 SVGEGT. V gave up 6 bases and J gave up 2 bases; unmatched junction bases: 8. This CDR3 region has 16 residues.